This TCR beta chain was identified during a study of blood T cell repertoires in COVID-19. V was pared by 2 bases and J by 8 bases, with 10 bases between. This CDR3 contains 13 residues. Germline values: CDR1 MNHEY, CDR2 SMNVEV (reference sequence). Repertoires were generated with immunoSEQ multiplex PCR, while TCRdb's copy carries only in-frame clones and drops some. The data contain a few hundred thousand clones, less than 90% of them singletons. Input material: peripheral blood. The chain uses TRBV27 and TRBJ2-1; no clear D gene. This receptor was obtained from a man in his fifties or sixties who had recovered from COVID-19. The CDR3 sequence: CASSLGSGYEQFF. DNA of the CDR3: TGTGCCAGCAGTTTAGGATCAGGTTATGAGCAGTTCTTC.